The 22 T cell receptor beta chains below were found in one sample sequenced in a study of long-term antiretroviral therapy in people with HIV (dated 2022 in TCRdb). The immunoSEQ hsTCRB v3.0 assay was used at survey level resolution to sequence the TRB variable region. Drawn from immuneACCESS, this table holds only the in-frame rearrangements with V and J called that TCRdb kept. Clones are partly lost; checked studies trace under half to an unresolved V gene and leave the rest unexplained. Counted in this sample were 28,000 or so clones; around 80% of them appeared once. The leading ten clones occupy about 9.3% of the sample. The sample in question was unsorted PBMCs, obtained 1.5 years before starting antiretroviral therapy. Receptors were obtained from a man younger than 35 with HIV.

The gene calls are TRBV7-8 and TRBJ2-4, with TRBD2 as a possible D gene (5 bases). With 0 bases removed from V and 3 bases from J, the gap between germline ends came to 9 bases. CDR1 and CDR2 (germline): SGHVS, FQNEAQ. The CDR3 is made up of 15 amino acids. This CDR3 reads CASSLARGSKNIQYF. DNA of the CDR3: TGTGCCAGCAGCTTAGCGCGAGGGAGCAAAAACATTCAGTACTTC.

The chain links TRBV4-3 to TRBJ2-7; no reliable D call. The CDR3 has 16 amino acids. Germline V gene data show CDR1 as LGHNA and CDR2 as YSLEER. V was pared by 1 base and J by 0 bases, with 13 bases between. This chain's CDR3 is CASSQGTWTASYEQYF. CDR3 nucleotide sequence: TGCGCCAGCAGCCAAGGAACCTGGACGGCCTCCTACGAGCAGTACTTC.

This clone was seen only once. The V and J genes are TRBV27 and TRBJ2-3; D may be TRBD1 (6 bases). The V and J ends lost 5 bases and 4 bases respectively, with 13 bases between them. This CDR3 has 14 residues. The germline gives CDR1 MNHEY, CDR2 SMNVEV (reference sequence). Here the CDR3 DNA reads TGTGCCAGCAGTCCCGGACAGTACCCAGATACGCAGTATTTT. This sequence encodes CASSPGQYPDTQYF.

The gene calls are TRBV5-5 and TRBJ2-3; TRBD1 matches at 7 bases. The CDR3 sequence is 12 residues long. Germline V gives CDR1 SGHKS, CDR2 YYEKEE (reference sequence). Losses at the gene ends were 5 bases for V and 11 bases for J; bases not matched to a gene: 8. This CDR3 reads CASSPIGGWQYF. The CDR3 DNA sequence: TGTGCCAGCAGTCCCATAGGGGGCTGGCAGTATTTT.

CDR3 sequence reads: CASSLRPRTDEKLFF. CDR3 sequence (DNA): TGTGCCAGCAGCTTGCGGCCCAGGACTGATGAAAAACTGTTTTTT. The chain recombines TRBV7-2 with TRBJ1-4; D unclear. Germline CDR1 SGHTA, CDR2 FQGNSA. The CDR3 runs to 15 residues. V was cut by 3 bases and J by 6 bases, with 14 bases left in between.

V is TRBV28 and J is TRBJ1-5; D gene uncertain. Germline V gives CDR1 MDHEN, CDR2 SYDVKM. V was pared by 8 bases and J by 6 bases, with 14 bases between. The CDR3 extends over 13 amino acids. The DNA of the CDR3 is TGTGCCAGCCAGAAATTGTCCGGTCAGCCCCAGCATTTT. Protein: CASQKLSGQPQHF.

This sequence joins TRBV6-5 and TRBJ1-2; TRBD1 aligns across 8 bases. This CDR3 spans 15 amino acids. Unmatched junction bases numbered 10, after V lost 4 bases and J lost 6 bases. CDR1 MNHEY and CDR2 SVGAGI come from the germline V gene. This chain's CDR3 is CASSSPGQGMDGYTF. The CDR3 nucleotides read TGTGCCAGCAGTTCCCCCGGACAGGGAATGGATGGCTACACCTTC.

The chain carries TRBV6-6 and TRBJ1-1; weak D call: TRBD1 (6 bases). The CDR3 consists of 13 residues. Trimming stripped 5 bases from V and 7 bases from J, with 14 bases between. Per germline, CDR1 MNHNY and CDR2 SVGAGI (reference sequence). The CDR3, as DNA: TGTGCCAGCAGTACGGACAGTTATAATGAAGCTTTCTTT. Encoded protein: CASSTDSYNEAFF.

The chain joins TRBV6-5 to TRBJ1-3; D gene unclear. Germline CDR1 MNHEY, CDR2 SVGAGI. The germline V and J ends were trimmed by 4 bases and 3 bases, with 10 bases remaining between them. The CDR3 consists of 14 residues. The DNA of the CDR3 is TGTGCCAGCAGTTCGAACAGTCTTGGAAACACCATATATTTT. Translation gives CASSSNSLGNTIYF.

The CDR3 loop is CASSFELSGNTIYF. The CDR3 nucleotides are TGTGCCAGCAGCTTCGAACTTTCTGGAAACACCATATATTTT. The V gene is TRBV7-9, the J gene TRBJ1-3; D not certain. Germline CDR1 and CDR2: SEHNR and FQNEAQ (reference sequence). V lost 3 bases, J lost 1 base, and 7 bases lay in between. The CDR3 length is 14 residues.

This chain links TRBV7-9 with TRBJ2-7, with 9 bases identical to TRBD1. J gave up 10 bases and V 3 bases, and 10 bases lay outside the gene matches. Germline V gene data show CDR1 as SEHNR and CDR2 as FQNEAQ (reference sequence). The CDR3 runs to 14 residues. In nucleotides, the CDR3 is TGTGCCAGCAGCTTCCCCGGGACAGGGATCGTACAGTACTTC. Translated: CASSFPGTGIVQYF. Complete variable domain (other parts from reference TRBV7-9 and TRBJ2-7): DTGVSQNPRHKITKRGQNVTFRCDPISEHNRLYWYRQTLGQGPEFLTYFQNEAQLEKSRLLSDRFSAERPKGSFSTLEIQRTEQGDSAMYLCASSFPGTGIVQYFGPGTRLTVT.

The J gene is TRBJ1-3, the V gene TRBV29-1; D uncertain. The CDR3 length is 14 residues. CDR1 and CDR2 from the germline V gene are SQVTM and ANQGSEA. V lost 2 bases to trimming and J lost 0 bases, with 8 bases between them. The DNA for the CDR3 is TGCAGCGTTGAACTCGCCGCCTCTGGAAACACCATATATTTT. This encodes CSVELAASGNTIYF.

The V and J genes are TRBV11-3 and TRBJ2-2, with TRBD1 identical over 9 bases. The germline V gene encodes CDR1 SGHNT and CDR2 YENEEA. Trimming took 4 bases from V and 0 from J; bases not matched to a gene: 3. The CDR3 extends over 16 amino acids. CDR3 region: CASSSWTGANTGELFF. As DNA, the CDR3 is TGTGCCAGCAGCTCCTGGACAGGGGCGAACACCGGGGAGCTGTTTTTT.

The chain employs TRBV6-5 and TRBJ2-7; 7 positions match TRBD1. The CDR3 has 15 amino acids. From germline, CDR1 is MNHEY and CDR2 SVGAGI. Trimming removed 6 bases from V and 9 bases from J; junction bases left unmatched: 17. The CDR3 sequence is CASSPDPTLTGRQYF. The CDR3 DNA is TGTGCCAGCAGCCCCGACCCGACTCTGACAGGGCGGCAGTACTTC.

This sequence joins TRBV27 and TRBJ1-4; maybe TRBD1 (5 bases). Trimming stripped 4 bases from V and 8 bases from J, with 17 bases between. This CDR3 region has 15 residues. Germline assignment: CDR1 MNHEY and CDR2 SMNVEV (reference sequence). CDR3 sequence reads: CASSCPPGGMEKLFF. Written as DNA, the CDR3 is TGTGCCAGCAGTTGCCCCCCGGGGGGGATGGAAAAACTGTTTTTT. Using reference TRBV27 and TRBJ1-4 for the parts outside the CDR3, the full variable domain is EAQVTQNPRYLITVTGKKLTVTCSQNMNHEYMSWYRQDPGLGLRQIYYSMNVEVTDKGDVPEGYKVSRKEKRNFPLILESPSPNQTSLYFCASSCPPGGMEKLFFGSGTQLSVL.

This clone turned up a few times. This chain links TRBV7-6 with TRBJ1-1, with 7 bases fitting TRBD1. This CDR3 region has 13 residues. The V segment lost 5 bases and the J segment 6 bases; nucleotides outside the gene matches: 6. Germline loops: CDR1 SGHVS, CDR2 FNYEAQ. Here the CDR3 DNA reads TGTGCCAGCAGCCCCGACAGGGTCGCTGAAGCTTTCTTT. This gives the protein CASSPDRVAEAFF.

This clone was detected only a few times. The J gene is TRBJ1-1, the V gene TRBV5-4, with D hard to call. This CDR3 region has 12 residues. Germline CDR1 SGHNT, CDR2 YYREEE (reference sequence). Trimming cost V 4 bases and J 8 bases, with 12 bases left between them. CDR3 in DNA: TGTGCCAGCAGCGCTGGCGTAGTCGAAGCTTTCTTT. This codes for CASSAGVVEAFF. The whole variable domain, filled in from reference TRBV5-4 and TRBJ1-1, reads ETGVTQSPTHLIKTRGQQVTLRCSSQSGHNTVSWYQQALGQGPQFIFQYYREEENGRGNFPPRFSGLQFPNYSSELNVNALELDDSALYLCASSAGVVEAFFGQGTRLTVV.

The chain is built from TRBV7-8 and TRBJ2-5; a possible D gene is TRBD2 (6 bases). The CDR3 spans 14 residues. The V end lost 5 bases, the J end lost 1 base, and 11 bases lay between the germline ends. Germline V gene lookup returns CDR1 SGHVS and CDR2 FQNEAQ. Here the CDR3 reads CASSPGTGQETQYF. For the CDR3, the DNA is TGTGCCAGCAGCCCCGGGACTGGCCAAGAGACCCAGTACTTC.

The V and J genes are TRBV27 and TRBJ2-2; D unclear. Trimming removed 6 bases from V and 0 bases from J, with 11 bases in between. Germline V gene data show CDR1 as MNHEY and CDR2 as SMNVEV (reference sequence). The CDR3 is 15 amino acids. The CDR3 DNA reads TGTGCCAGCAGGCGACCGGGCCCGAACACCGGGGAGCTGTTTTTT. It yields the protein CASRRPGPNTGELFF.

This chain uses TRBV9 with TRBJ2-3, with D perhaps TRBD1 or TRBD2 (7 bases each). Between the trimmed V and J ends, which lost 3 bases and 2 bases, there was a span of 10 bases. CDR3 size: 14 residues. Germline values: CDR1 SGDLS, CDR2 YYNGEE. The CDR3 reads CASSAGGDTDTQYF. The CDR3 region has the DNA TGTGCCAGCAGCGCAGGGGGGGACACAGATACGCAGTATTTT.

The genes are TRBV19 and TRBJ1-4; D is unclear. This CDR3 region has 13 residues. CDR1 is LNHDA and CDR2 is SQIVND in the germline V gene (reference sequence). V lost 6 bases and J 6 bases, leaving 11 bases between the germline ends. Here the CDR3 DNA reads TGTGCCAGTAGGAAAGTAGCAGATGAAAAACTGTTTTTT. Protein sequence: CASRKVADEKLFF.

CDR3 region: CASSFRQGYGYTF. The CDR3, as DNA: TGTGCCAGCAGCTTCCGACAGGGCTATGGCTACACCTTC. The genes are TRBV4-2 and TRBJ1-2; 7 bases align to TRBD1. V dropped 5 bases and J dropped 4; count of bases not matched to a gene: 4. Germline V gene sequence: CDR1 LGHNA, CDR2 YNFKEQ. The length of the CDR3 is 13 residues.